Listed here are 18 T cell receptor beta chains from one sample, sequenced in a study of blood T cell repertoires in COVID-19. TCRdb keeps only in-frame clones here, not all; method: immunoSEQ multiplex PCR. Among some 230,000 clones listed, roughly 88% were seen once. Sequencing was done on a sample of peripheral blood. The receptors come from a man aged 30 to 45 who had recovered from COVID-19.

The rearrangement uses TRBV18 and TRBJ2-4; 7 nucleotides align to TRBD1. The CDR3 totals 15 residues. The V gene end was trimmed by 5 bases and the J gene end by 0 bases; junction bases not matched to a gene: 4. Germline V gene data show CDR1 as KGHSH and CDR2 as LQKENI. The CDR3 sequence: CASSGTVLAKNIQYF. CDR3 in DNA: TGTGCCAGCTCAGGGACAGTTCTAGCCAAAAACATTCAGTACTTC.

The J gene is TRBJ1-5, the V gene TRBV6-5; 7 bases map to TRBD1. The CDR3 spans 13 residues. J lost 3 bases, V lost 7 bases, and 3 bases had no gene match. The germline CDR1 and CDR2 sequences are MNHEY and SVGAGI. CDR3 DNA: TGTGCCAGCATGCAGGGGGACAATCAGCCCCAGCATTTT. Its translation: CASMQGDNQPQHF.

The gene calls are TRBV18 and TRBJ1-2; a weak D match, TRBD1 (6 bases). Germline V gene lookup returns CDR1 KGHSH and CDR2 LQKENI. CDR3 length: 13 residues. V was clipped by 6 bases and J by 5 bases, with 13 bases between them. CDR3 coding DNA: TGTGCCAGCTCGGCGGACAGAGTATATGGCTACACCTTC. Amino acid sequence: CASSADRVYGYTF.

The chain couples TRBV24-1 to TRBJ2-1; 8 bases map to TRBD2. The ends lost 0 bases at V and 4 bases at J; junction bases unmatched: 4. From germline, CDR1 is KGHDR and CDR2 SFDVKD. This CDR3 has 16 residues. In nucleotides, the CDR3 is TGTGCCACCAGTGATTTGGGCGGGGGGACTTACAATGAGCAGTTCTTC. As protein: CATSDLGGGTYNEQFF.

This clone came up once. The sample holds other DNA sequences that translate to the same CDR3. V usage is TRBV6-5 and J usage is TRBJ2-1; D is possibly TRBD2 (6 bases). Trimming took off 2 bases at V and 7 bases at J, with 6 bases between the two ends. Germline values: CDR1 MNHEY, CDR2 SVGAGI. The CDR3 runs 12 residues. The CDR3 protein is CASSYRGNEQFF. The CDR3 nucleotides are TGTGCCAGCAGTTACCGGGGGAATGAGCAGTTCTTC.

The J gene is TRBJ1-1, the V gene TRBV6-5, with a tentative D call TRBD1 (6 bases). The CDR3 sequence is 12 residues long. The germline V gene encodes CDR1 MNHEY and CDR2 SVGAGI. V was shortened by 6 bases and J by 3 bases, with 8 bases between the two germline ends. This chain's CDR3 is CASSRTDTEAFF. For the CDR3, the DNA is TGTGCCAGCAGCAGGACAGACACTGAAGCTTTCTTT.

This clone has only one observation. The gene calls are TRBV29-1 and TRBJ1-1; 10 nucleotides align to TRBD1. Per the germline V gene, CDR1 is SQVTM and CDR2 is ANQGSEA. V dropped 6 bases and J dropped 5; count of bases not matched to a gene: 9. The CDR3 totals 14 residues. As DNA, the CDR3 is TGCAGCGTGGTTCGGACAGGGGGAGGTACTGAAGCTTTCTTT. Translated: CSVVRTGGGTEAFF.

The V call is TRBV21-1, the J call TRBJ1-6; TRBD1, the D gene given by the table, was not confirmed from the DNA. TRBV21-1 is assigned pseudogene status. This CDR3 has 15 amino acids. As DNA, the CDR3 is TGTGCCAGCATCACCAGGACAGGGGAACATTCACCCCTCCACTTT. This encodes CASITRTGEHSPLHF.

This chain's CDR3 is CASHRGRGYTF. Written as DNA, the CDR3 is TGTGCCAGCCACCGGGGTCGGGGCTACACCTTC. The genes are TRBV13 and TRBJ1-2, with D uncertain. From germline, CDR1 is PRHDT and CDR2 FYEKMQ (reference sequence). The CDR3 contains 11 residues. V was trimmed by 8 bases and J by 8 bases, leaving 12 bases between them. Filled out from reference TRBV13 and TRBJ1-2, the complete variable domain reads AAGVIQSPRHLIKEKRETATLKCYPIPRHDTVYWYQQGPGQDPQFLISFYEKMQSDKGSIPDRFSAQQFSDYHSELNMSSLELGDSALYFCASHRGRGYTFGSGTRLTVV.

The chain employs TRBV18 and TRBJ1-5; D remains unclear. The V end was cut by 6 bases, the J end by 10 bases, with 25 bases between. In germline, CDR1 is KGHSH, CDR2 LQKENI. This CDR3 has 16 amino acids. The CDR3 sequence: CASSPEGTIGVVPQHF. As DNA, the CDR3 is TGTGCCAGCTCCCCCGAGGGCACCATTGGCGTGGTTCCCCAGCATTTT.

The gene calls are TRBV19 and TRBJ2-5, with TRBD2 matching over 8 bases. Germline V gene data show CDR1 as LNHDA and CDR2 as SQIVND (reference sequence). Trimming at V came to 3 bases and at J to 1 base, leaving 4 bases not matched to a gene. The CDR3 is 15 amino acids. The CDR3 here is CASSISGTSQETQYF. DNA of the CDR3: TGTGCCAGTAGTATCTCCGGGACTAGCCAAGAGACCCAGTACTTC. The full variable domain, its missing parts supplied by reference TRBV19 and TRBJ2-5, is DGGITQSPKYLFRKEGQNVTLSCEQNLNHDAMYWYRQDPGQGLRLIYYSQIVNDFQKGDIAEGYSVSREKKESFPLTVTSAQKNPTAFYLCASSISGTSQETQYFGPGTRLLVL.

V gene TRBV19 combines with J gene TRBJ2-3; 7 bases fit TRBD1. Trimming cost V 2 bases and J 1 base; bases outside gene matches: 6. The CDR3 loop spans 16 amino acids. Germline CDR1 reads LNHDA; CDR2 reads SQIVND (reference sequence). CDR3 sequence reads: CASSITRDSRTDTQYF. CDR3 DNA: TGTGCCAGTAGTATAACGAGGGACAGCCGCACAGATACGCAGTATTTT.

V usage is TRBV6-5 and J usage is TRBJ2-2; D ambiguous. The CDR3 contains 14 residues. From germline, CDR1 is MNHEY and CDR2 SVGAGI. Trimming removed 6 bases from V and 1 base from J, with 9 bases in between. For the CDR3, the DNA is TGTGCCAGCAGGCCATACAGGAACACCGGGGAGCTGTTTTTT. Translating it yields CASRPYRNTGELFF.

This chain joins TRBV2 and TRBJ1-1, with 7 bases identical to TRBD1. The length of the CDR3 is 15 residues. Losses at the gene ends were 7 bases for V and 5 bases for J; bases not matched to a gene: 13. The V gene's germline CDR1 is SNHLY and CDR2 FYNNEI. CDR3: CASTEGVTGLTEAFF. CDR3 nucleotide sequence: TGTGCCAGCACGGAAGGAGTGACAGGGCTAACTGAAGCTTTCTTT.

The chain is built from TRBV6-1 and TRBJ2-3; 14 bases line up with TRBD2. The J segment lost 2 bases and the V segment lost 4 bases, leaving 5 bases of the junction unmatched. The CDR3 covers 17 residues. Germline V CDR1 and CDR2: MNHNS, SASEGT. In nucleotides, the CDR3 is TGTGCCAGCAGTGCCCGGACTAGCGGGGGGATCACAGATACGCAGTATTTT. Translating gives CASSARTSGGITDTQYF.

This clone was observed a handful of times. V gene TRBV4-1 combines with J gene TRBJ2-2; D gene ambiguous. This CDR3 contains 16 residues. Trimming stripped 4 bases from V and 7 bases from J, with 19 bases between. Germline V lookup: CDR1 MGHRA, CDR2 YSYEKL. The CDR3 region has the DNA TGCGCCAGCAGCCTCTCGCCTAGGTCACGAGTCGGGGAGCTGTTTTTT. It translates to CASSLSPRSRVGELFF.

The chain recombines TRBV3-1 (or the pseudogene TRBV3-2) with TRBJ2-1, with 8 bases identical to TRBD2. The CDR3 contains 16 residues. J lost 0 bases, V lost 1 base, and 2 bases had no gene match. Germline CDR1 and CDR2: LGHDT and YNNKEL (reference sequence). CDR3 bases: TGTGCCAGCAGCCAAGGCGGGGGGAGCTCCTACAATGAGCAGTTCTTC. It specifies CASSQGGGSSYNEQFF.

The chain combines TRBV18 with TRBJ2-5; perhaps TRBD1 as D (6 bases). Trimming removed 2 bases from V and 5 bases from J, with 12 bases in between. Germline V gene sequence: CDR1 KGHSH, CDR2 LQKENI. CDR3 length equals 14 residues. CDR3 loop: CASSPVQGRETQYF. CDR3 sequence (DNA): TGTGCCAGCTCACCAGTACAGGGTCGGGAGACCCAGTACTTC.